This entry concerns a single T cell receptor (beta chain). As yet, its antigen is unknown. This sample is part of a study of CD8 T cells in Susac syndrome. At the level of the study: Susac syndrome patients were untreated, on corticosteroids with some adding intravenous immunoglobulin, or on intravenous immunoglobulin only.

Overall study findings and caveats: In Susac syndrome, CD4+ T cell repertoires lacked any clonal expansion.

After extraction with the RNeasy kit, roughly 0.5 to 1 ug of the RNA was reverse transcribed using random hexamers. TCRdb re-analysed the immunoSEQ multiplex PCR reads in MiXCR, keeping a single row per CDR3 protein. The sample has more than 150,000 distinct CDR3 sequences; roughly 95% are singletons. TEMRA cells were FACS-enriched, while CD8+ and CD4+ T cells were negatively isolated. The source material was CD4+ T cells from PBMCs. The receptor was isolated from a human donor with Susac syndrome.

The chain's CDR3 is CASSRQGENTIYF. DNA for the CDR3: TGTGCCAGCAGCCGGCAGGGGGAAAACACCATATATTTT. V gene TRBV3-1 combines with J gene TRBJ1-3, with TRBD1 identical over 7 bases. Germline V gives CDR1 LGHDT, CDR2 YNNKEL (reference sequence). J lost 6 bases, V lost 4 bases, and 3 bases had no gene match. The CDR3 is 13 residues long.